The text below deals with one TCR beta chain. This clone's antigen is unknown. Per-nucleotide qualities are absent, and no much larger clonotype sits a single base away. The trial excluded patients who had a history of autoimmune disease or were on systemic immunosuppression. Peripheral blood for TCR sequencing was drawn from every dose cohort at baseline, at cycle 4 day 1 and at cycle 7 day 1. Samples came from an open-label, multicenter, first-in-human phase I dose-escalation trial of ivuxolimab. Adults with locally advanced or metastatic melanoma, renal cell, hepatocellular, or head and neck squamous cell carcinoma were enrolled in the trial. Before TCR sequencing, CD4+ T cells and CD8+ T cells were sorted from peripheral blood as separate populations. To sequence the TCRbeta CDR3 region, genomic DNA was isolated from the sorted cells. TCRbeta CDR3 regions were sequenced using the immunoSEQ Assay. The table was pulled from immuneACCESS by TCRdb, which kept in-frame rearrangements only. Such tables lose some clones; where checked, under half of the loss comes from unresolved V genes, and the rest has no known cause. The sample profile shows 100,000 or so clones; 90% to 97% of them were found once. The ten top clones hold 2% to 2.5% of the sample.

Trimming takes 5 bases from V and 4 bases from J, and the germline ends sit 10 bases apart. The germline V gene yields MNHEY for CDR1 and SVGAGI for CDR2. Reading from cysteine to phenylalanine, the CDR3 counts 13 amino acids. The entry retains the CDR3 DNA only, 39 bases that are in frame from base 1. These data belong to a study of OX40 agonist ivuxolimab in advanced cancers. At the level of the whole study: The costimulatory receptor OX40 (CD134) was targeted by ivuxolimab, a fully human IgG2 agonistic monoclonal antibody. Intravenous ivuxolimab was administered to patients every 2 weeks at six dose levels: 0.01, 0.1, 0.3, 1.5, 3 and 10 mg/kg. Among the approximately 54 dose-escalation patients, about 19 had hepatocellular carcinoma, roughly 15 melanoma, 9 renal cell carcinoma and 9 head and neck cancer. A male proportion of roughly 85% and a mean age of 60 years, ranging from about 20 to 85, were recorded for the dose-escalation cohort. Prior anti-PD-1, anti-PD-L1 or anti-CTLA-4 therapy was permitted, and checkpoint inhibitors had been received by roughly 42% of dose-escalation patients. Partial responses were achieved by three dose-escalation patients, of whom one had hepatocellular carcinoma and two had cutaneous melanoma. The purpose of peripheral TCRbeta sequencing was to test whether ivuxolimab changed TCR sequence diversity and led to clonal T-cell expansion. The monotherapy dose-escalation portion (N ≈ 57 patients) of the phase I ivuxolimab trial is reported in the paper. Overall study outcomes, separate from this receptor: Low levels of normalized T-cell clonal expansion were also seen in some patients who did not respond. Clonal expansion of both CD4+ and CD8+ blood T cells was observed from baseline to week 6 at doses 0.1 to 3.0 mg/kg. In the 0.1-3.0 mg/kg groups, partial responders were among the patients with the lowest normalized peripheral clonal expansion, particularly in CD8+ T cells. After ivuxolimab, CD8+ T cells had more expanded clones than CD4+ T cells on average. The antigen specificity of the peripheral T cells that underwent clonal expansion was not determined.

Sequencing was performed on CD4+ or CD8+ T cells sorted from blood, taken in a trial of the OX40 agonist ivuxolimab. The rearrangement joined TRBV6-5 to TRBJ2-3; TRBD2 is a weak D gene call, 6 bases matching. The sequence derives from an adult with an advanced solid tumor such as melanoma, head and neck, liver or kidney cancer. In nucleotides, the sequence is TGTGCCAGCAGTGCGGGAAATGCAGATACGCAGTATTTT. Its coded protein is CASSAGNADTQYF.